This TCR beta chain came from a study of CD8 T cells in Susac syndrome. Controls were healthy donors (matched for age and sex). It was with random hexamers that roughly 0.45 to 1 ug RNA was reverse transcribed. An immunoSEQ multiplex PCR amplified TCR beta CDR3 over 54 Vbeta and 13 Jbeta. TCRdb independently ran MiXCR on the immunoSEQ multiplex PCR reads; one entry per CDR3 protein. Counted here are 95,000 to 150,000 distinct CDR3 sequences, about 95% occurring once; the ten biggest clones make up 0.085% to 0.09%. The TCR sequence derives from a human donor in good health. The sequencing input was CD4+ T cells from PBMCs.

For the CDR3, the DNA is TGCAGTGCTTCCCTCGCGGGATCGGGTGAGCAGTACTTC. It encodes CSASLAGSGEQYF. The V gene is TRBV20-1, the J gene TRBJ2-7, with D possibly being TRBD2 (6 bases). Trimming removed 5 bases at V and 7 bases at J, with 18 bases between. From germline, CDR1 is DFQATT and CDR2 SNEGSKA (reference sequence). The CDR3 totals 13 residues.